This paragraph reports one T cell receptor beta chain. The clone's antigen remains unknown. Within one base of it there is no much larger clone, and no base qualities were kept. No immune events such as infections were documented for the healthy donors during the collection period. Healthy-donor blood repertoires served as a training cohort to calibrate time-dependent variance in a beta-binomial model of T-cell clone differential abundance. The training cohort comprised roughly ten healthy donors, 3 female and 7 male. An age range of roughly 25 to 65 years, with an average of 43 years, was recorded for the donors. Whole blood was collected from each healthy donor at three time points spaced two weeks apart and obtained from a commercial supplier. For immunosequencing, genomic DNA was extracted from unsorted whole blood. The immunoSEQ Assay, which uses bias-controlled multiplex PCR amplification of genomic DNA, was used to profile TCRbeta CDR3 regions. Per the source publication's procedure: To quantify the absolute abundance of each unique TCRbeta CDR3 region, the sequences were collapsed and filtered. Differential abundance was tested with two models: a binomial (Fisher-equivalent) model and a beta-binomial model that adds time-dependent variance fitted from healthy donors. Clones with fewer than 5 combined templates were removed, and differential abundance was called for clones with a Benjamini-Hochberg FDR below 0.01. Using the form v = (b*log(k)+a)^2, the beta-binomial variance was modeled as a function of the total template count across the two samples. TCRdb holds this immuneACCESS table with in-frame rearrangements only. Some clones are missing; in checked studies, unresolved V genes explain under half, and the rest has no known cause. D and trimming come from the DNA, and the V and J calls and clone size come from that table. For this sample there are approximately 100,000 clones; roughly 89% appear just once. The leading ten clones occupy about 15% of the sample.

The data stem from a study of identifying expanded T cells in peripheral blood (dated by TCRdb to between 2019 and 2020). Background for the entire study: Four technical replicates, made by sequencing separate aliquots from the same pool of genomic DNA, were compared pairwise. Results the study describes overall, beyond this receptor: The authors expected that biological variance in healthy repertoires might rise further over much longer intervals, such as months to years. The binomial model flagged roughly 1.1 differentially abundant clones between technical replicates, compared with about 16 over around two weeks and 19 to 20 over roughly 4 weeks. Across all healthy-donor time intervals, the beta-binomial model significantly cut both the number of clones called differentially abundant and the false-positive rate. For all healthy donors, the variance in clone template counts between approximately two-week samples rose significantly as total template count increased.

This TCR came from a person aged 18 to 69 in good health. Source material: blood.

CDR3 reads: CASRPGTGPNQPQHF. The DNA reads as follows: TGTGCCAGCAGACCCGGGACAGGCCCTAATCAGCCCCAGCATTTT. The rearranged chain carries TRBV6-5 and TRBJ1-5; 8 of the junction bases match TRBD1. Here V drops 6 bases and J drops 4 bases, and the junction holds 8 bases not matched to any gene. The germline V gene specifies MNHEY as CDR1 and SVGAGI as CDR2. The CDR3 contains 15 residues, cysteine and phenylalanine counted. Solely the CDR3 DNA is kept, with 45 bases framed from the first base.